Reported below is one TCR beta chain. The entry originates in a study of blood T cell repertoires in COVID-19. Study details: Collection of acute and convalescent COVID-19 samples took place in the United States, Italy and Spain. Sources were T cells, B-cell-depleted T cells, or PBMCs; the material itself was cDNA or gDNA.

The CDR3 length is 14 residues. Germline V CDR1 and CDR2: MDHEN, SYDVKM. Trimming shortened V by 6 bases and J by 7 bases, and 18 bases separated the two germline ends. Per the study methods: Reference gene primer amplification yielded estimated nucleated cell counts. Profiled with immunoSEQ multiplex PCR; TCRdb holds only in-frame clones, not every one. The DNA gave D and trimming, while V, J and clone size come from that table. This table has 45,000 to 55,000 clones, less than 90% appearing once. The receptor was derived from a man in his fifties with acute or convalescent COVID-19. V gene TRBV28 combines with J gene TRBJ1-1, with no clear D. Sequencing was performed on peripheral blood. Here the CDR3 reads CASRSLGVQNEAFF. The CDR3 bases are TGTGCCAGCAGATCCCTCGGGGTTCAGAATGAAGCTTTCTTT.